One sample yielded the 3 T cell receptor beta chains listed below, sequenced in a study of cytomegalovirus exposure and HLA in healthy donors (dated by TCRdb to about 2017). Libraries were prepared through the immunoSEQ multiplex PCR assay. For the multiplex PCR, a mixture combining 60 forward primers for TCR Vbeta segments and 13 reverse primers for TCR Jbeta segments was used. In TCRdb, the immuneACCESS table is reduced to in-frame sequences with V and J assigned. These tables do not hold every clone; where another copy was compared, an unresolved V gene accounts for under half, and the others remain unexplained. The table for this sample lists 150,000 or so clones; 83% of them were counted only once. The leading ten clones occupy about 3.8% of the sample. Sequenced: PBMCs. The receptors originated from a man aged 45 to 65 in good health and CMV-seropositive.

The CDR3 nucleotides read TGCAGCGCCCGACGGGACATATCCACCTACGAGCAGTACTTC. Translating it yields CSARRDISTYEQYF. The V call is TRBV29-1, the J call TRBJ2-7, with a weak D call TRBD1 (6 bases). The CDR3 totals 14 residues. V lost 7 bases, J lost 2 bases, and 18 bases lay in between. CDR1 SQVTM and CDR2 ANQGSEA come from the germline V gene.

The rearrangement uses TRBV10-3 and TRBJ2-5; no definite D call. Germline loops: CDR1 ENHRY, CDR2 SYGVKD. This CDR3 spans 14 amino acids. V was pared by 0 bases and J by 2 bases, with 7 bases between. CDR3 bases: TGTGCCATCAGTGAGTCGCCAGTACAAGAGACCCAGTACTTC. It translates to CAISESPVQETQYF.

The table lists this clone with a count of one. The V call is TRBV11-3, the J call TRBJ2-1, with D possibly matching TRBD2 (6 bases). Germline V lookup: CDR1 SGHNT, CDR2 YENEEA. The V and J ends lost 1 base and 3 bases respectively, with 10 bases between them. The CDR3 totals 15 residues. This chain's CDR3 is CASSLAGANYNEQFF. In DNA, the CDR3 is TGTGCCAGCAGCTTAGCGGGAGCGAACTACAATGAGCAGTTCTTC.